These T cell receptor beta chains were read from a single sample in a study of cytomegalovirus exposure and HLA in healthy donors. Produced via immunoSEQ multiplex PCR; TCRdb's table is partial and in-frame only. This table holds about 130,000 clones, under 80% found once. Sample: PBMCs. These receptors were collected from a man aged 35 to 55 in good health and CMV-seropositive. CDR3s include the opening cysteine and the closing phenylalanine or tryptophan. A D gene is named only where the DNA matches it firmly.

V gene | D gene | CDR3 length | CDR3 protein
TRBV27 | TRBD1 | 13 | CASSPTGGYEQYF
TRBV6-1 | . | 13 | CASTQGGTGELFF
TRBV9 | . | 14 | CASSVEGRGYEQYF
TRBV5-1 | TRBD2 | 14 | CASSFAGGKETQYF
TRBV11-1 | TRBD1 | 14 | CASSLNRGGYEQYF
TRBV15 | . | 12 | CATSRDLREQYF
TRBV30 | . | 13 | CAYQREAYYGYTF
TRBV4-3 | . | 13 | CASSQDLVGRAFF
TRBV5-4 | . | 14 | CASSLPGGSYGYTF
TRBV5-1 | TRBD1 | 12 | CASSSDRGQAFF
TRBV27 | . | 14 | CASSFGNRAYEQYF
TRBV2 | . | 14 | CATRGRITYYEQYF
TRBV6-6 | . | 14 | CASSYYRALDTQYF
TRBV7-3 | . | 14 | CASSSLIRTTEAFF
TRBV7-7 | TRBD1 | 14 | CASSFLDREETQYF
TRBV18 | . | 14 | CASSPGGIYNEQFF
TRBV5-6 | TRBD2 | 17 | CASSGVTSGRSIYEQYF
TRBV5-6 | . | 13 | CASSGAQVRGQYF
TRBV30 | . | 13 | CASKTGGLNGYTF
TRBV10-3 | TRBD2 | 14 | CASSGGTNTGELFF
TRBV5-4 | TRBD1 | 16 | CASRRSLSGGTYEQYF
TRBV14 | . | 12 | CASSQVRFEQYF
TRBV13 | TRBD1 | 19 | CASSLDGRDRVASTDTQYF
TRBV5-1 | TRBD2 | 13 | CASSEGTNYEQYF
TRBV6-6 | TRBD1 | 14 | CASSLGQDSTEAFF
TRBV2 | TRBD1 | 13 | CASRAGQAYEQYF
TRBV5-4 | . | 17 | CASSFGRGGAANNEQFF
TRBV6-1 | . | 14 | CASSEIGGDTEAFF
TRBV9 | . | 15 | CASGSVGLTYNEQFF
TRBV19 | . | 14 | CASSTGTPGNTIYF
TRBV6-5 | . | 15 | CASSYSREIYEKLFF
TRBV7-9 | . | 14 | CASAEGYSNQPQHF
TRBV7-2 | TRBD1 | 15 | CASSLGDRVEEKLFF
TRBV10-3 | . | 12 | CAIRGRAVEQYF
TRBV11-3 | . | 15 | CASSFGQRQGETQYF
TRBV5-8 | . | 15 | CASSLGQGLGETQYF
TRBV2 | TRBD2 | 14 | CASNLLAALDEQYF
TRBV2 | TRBD1 | 14 | CASRKDRGTDGYTF
TRBV7-9 | TRBD2 | 16 | CASSPRLAGVKNIQYF
TRBV9 | TRBD1 | 15 | CASSEGQGAYNEQFF
TRBV5-1 | . | 13 | CASSSDGAYEQYF
TRBV7-2 | . | 16 | CASTPSAAGTLYEQYF
TRBV25-1 | TRBD1 | 16 | CASSEAVGQGAETQYF
TRBV4-1 | TRBD2 | 14 | CASSRLAGPGELFF
TRBV29-1 | TRBD1 | 15 | CSVGTAGGGNQPQHF
TRBV19 | . | 13 | CASSIEQGRNAFF
TRBV10-2 | . | 12 | CASSDKLYGYTF
TRBV30 | TRBD1 | 14 | CAWSEDRQNTEAFF
TRBV30 | . | 17 | CAWSVRRGLGAYNEQFF
TRBV27 | . | 16 | CASSSTAGLGNEKLFF
TRBV19 | . | 15 | CASTSPGGADQPQHF
TRBV5-1 | . | 13 | CASSLSRADEQFF
TRBV9 | . | 14 | CASSEGGEEDTQYF